This TCR beta chain came from a study of a mutant IDH1 vaccine in newly diagnosed glioma. Clones were sequenced by immunoSEQ multiplex PCR, and TCRdb holds only the in-frame ones, with some missing. The table includes tens of thousands of clones, about three quarters detected once. Time point reported: baseline, week 1 (first vaccination visit). Treatment of the sample: pre-vaccination baseline after standard-of-care therapy. Newly diagnosed WHO grade 3 or 4 IDH1-mutant, ATRX-lost astrocytomas were identified in the donors. Concerning this clone itself: Its antigen is currently unknown.

Looked up from germline, CDR1 is SNHLY and CDR2 is FYNNEI. The V end was cut by 6 bases, the J end by 4 bases, with 17 bases between. The CDR3 runs 15 residues. Study-wide results and limits: A vaccine-induced immune response developed in roughly 93% of the patients. Changes to the top peripheral T cell clonotypes appeared unrelated to pseudoprogression.

The material sequenced was peripheral blood mononuclear cells (PBMCs), taken from a glioma patient treated with radiotherapy, temozolomide or both. This TCR came from a man aged 50 to 60 with glioma. Some clones in this sample may be carry-over from other donors' samples. This sequence joins TRBV2 and TRBJ2-3; no firm D call. CDR3 sequence reads: CASSNYGSRADTQYF. As DNA, the CDR3 is TGTGCCAGCAGCAATTACGGGTCCCGGGCAGATACGCAGTATTTT.